This entry features one T cell receptor beta chain sequence. Under the authors' procedure: For nucleated cells, counts were estimated from reference gene primer amplification. Clones were read by immunoSEQ multiplex PCR, and TCRdb kept only the in-frame ones, dropping some. V and J calls and clone size are those listed in that table; D and trimming were worked out from the DNA. The table lists 300,000 to 350,000 clones, over 70% of them singletons. This record belongs to a study of blood T cell repertoires in COVID-19. About the research overall: Nucleic acid was either cDNA or gDNA, and it came from T cells, B-cell-depleted T cells, or PBMCs.

Residents of about two dozen US areas, aged 18 to 89 years, made up the participants. Two negative PCRs, clearance, or symptom resolution were required of recovered Cohort 3 donors. The CDR3 length is 14 residues. The source material was PBMCs or T cells enriched from blood (not recorded which). This sequence joins TRBV21-1 and TRBJ2-3; no DNA check was done on the table's D call, TRBD2. TRBV21-1 is a known pseudogene. The clonotype comes from a man aged 30 to 39 who had recovered from COVID-19. The CDR3 sequence: CAWSGWERPDTQYF. The CDR3 nucleotides read TGTGCCTGGAGCGGTTGGGAGCGCCCAGATACGCAGTATTTT.